Each of the 19 T cell receptor beta chains below was sequenced from the same sample in a study of blood T cells in healthy people across ages. Primers used in a second PCR of about 6 to 11 cycles were a sample-barcoded 5' primer and a J-beta primer mix. Via MiXCR, TCRdb re-called the 5' RACE reads, giving one row per CDR3 protein. The table records 660,000 or so distinct CDR3 sequences, roughly 53% of them present only once. What was sequenced was blood. All receptors come from a man aged 55 to 70 in good health.

This clonotype was seen only a few times. V is TRBV7-2 and J is TRBJ2-3, with TRBD2 matching over 8 bases. J was trimmed by 2 bases and V by 5 bases; bases with no gene match: 9. This CDR3 comprises 16 residues. Per the germline V gene, CDR1 is SGHTA and CDR2 is FQGNSA. CDR3 DNA sequence: TGTGCCAGCAGCCCGGGATTAGCGGGGAACACAGATACGCAGTATTTT. It specifies CASSPGLAGNTDTQYF.

The J gene is TRBJ2-7, the V gene TRBV12-3 or TRBV12-4; D remains ambiguous. The J call is in doubt because the DNA end fits TRBJ2-5 better. The CDR3 is 14 amino acids. The CDR3 loop is CASSLEGVGETQYF. Here the CDR3 DNA reads TGTGCCAGCAGTTTAGAGGGTGTCGGGGAGACCCAGTACTTC.

This chain links TRBV20-1 with TRBJ1-1, with 8 bases fitting TRBD1. The V gene end was trimmed by 1 base and the J gene end by 5 bases; junction bases not matched to a gene: 6. Germline assignment: CDR1 DFQATT and CDR2 SNEGSKA (reference sequence). This CDR3 is built from 14 residues. The CDR3 sequence is CSARGAGGTTEAFF. DNA of the CDR3: TGCAGTGCTAGAGGGGCAGGGGGCACAACTGAAGCTTTCTTT.

J is TRBJ2-1 and V is TRBV5-1, with 11 nucleotides matching TRBD1. CDR3 length: 15 residues. CDR1 SGHRS and CDR2 YFSETQ come from the germline V gene. With 0 bases clipped from V and 5 bases from J, the junction kept 1 base outside the gene matches. The DNA for the CDR3 is TGCGCCAGCAGCTTGGGGACAGGGGGCCACAATGAGCAGTTCTTC. Translated, it gives CASSLGTGGHNEQFF.

This clonotype was seen ten or more times. The chain's CDR3 is CASSYNEGTEAFF. As DNA, the CDR3 is TGTGCCAGCAGTTACAACGAGGGGACTGAAGCTTTCTTT. J is TRBJ1-1 and V is TRBV6-5; TRBD1 might be the D (5 bases). Germline V CDR1 and CDR2: MNHEY, SVGAGI. The CDR3 loop spans 13 amino acids. V was trimmed by 2 bases and J by 5 bases, leaving 9 bases between them.

The gene calls are TRBV3-1 and TRBJ2-1; D is undetermined. Trimming removed 2 bases at V and 1 base at J, with 9 bases between. The length of the CDR3 is 15 residues. CDR1 and CDR2 (germline): LGHDT, YNNKEL (reference sequence). CDR3 region: CASSQSGGSYNEQFF. The CDR3 DNA follows: TGTGCCAGCAGCCAATCGGGCGGTTCCTACAATGAGCAGTTCTTC.

This chain joins TRBV7-2 and TRBJ2-6, with 9 nucleotides matching TRBD1. Per germline, CDR1 SGHTA and CDR2 FQGNSA. V gave up 2 bases and J gave up 1 base; unmatched junction bases: 6. The CDR3 consists of 18 residues. The CDR3 DNA sequence: TGTGCCAGCAGCTTATCGACAGGGGGGCTTTCTGGGGCCAACGTCCTGACTTTC. Its translation: CASSLSTGGLSGANVLTF. The full variable domain, rest sourced from reference TRBV7-2 and TRBJ2-6, is GAGVSQSPSNKVTEKGKDVELRCDPISGHTALYWYRQSLGQGLEFLIYFQGNSAPDKSGLPSDRFSAERTGGSVSTLTIQRTQQEDSAVYLCASSLSTGGLSGANVLTFGAGSRLTVL.

This clonotype was seen only a few times. The rearrangement links TRBV12-3 or TRBV12-4 to TRBJ2-3; D might be TRBD1 (6 bases). Between the trimmed V and J ends, which lost 7 bases and 1 base, there was a span of 12 bases. The CDR3 length is 14 residues. The DNA of the CDR3 is TGTGCCAGCAATAGGGGGTATGGCACAGATACGCAGTATTTT. It is translated as CASNRGYGTDTQYF.

The chain has TRBV11-3 and TRBJ2-1, with D perhaps assigned TRBD1 or TRBD2 (5 bases each). V gave up 4 bases and J gave up 8 bases, with 15 bases separating them. CDR1 is SGHNT, CDR2 YENEEA, per germline. CDR3 size: 14 residues. The CDR3 protein is CASSSGPTGDEQFF. CDR3 in DNA: TGTGCCAGCAGCTCGGGACCGACCGGGGATGAGCAGTTCTTC.

This clonotype appeared a few times. The V and J genes are TRBV20-1 and TRBJ1-2; D is uncertain. This CDR3 comprises 15 residues. Per germline, CDR1 DFQATT and CDR2 SNEGSKA (reference sequence). The V end was cut by 0 bases, the J end by 5 bases, with 16 bases between. The CDR3 here is CSARDRRGEVYGYTF. The CDR3 DNA reads TGCAGTGCTAGAGATCGTCGGGGAGAGGTGTATGGCTACACCTTC.

This chain joins TRBV5-1 and TRBJ2-1, with 14 bases fitting TRBD2. The CDR3 runs to 18 residues. Trimming cost V 2 bases and J 4 bases; bases outside gene matches: 8. Germline CDR1 is SGHRS and CDR2 is YFSETQ. CDR3 in amino acids: CASSFSTSGGAGYNEQFF. CDR3 nucleotide sequence: TGCGCCAGCAGCTTTTCGACTAGCGGGGGGGCGGGGTACAATGAGCAGTTCTTC.

CDR3 bases: TGCAGTGCTAGACGCCGCGGGGGGGCCGGGGAGACCCAGTACTTC. Translation: CSARRRGGAGETQYF. The V and J genes are TRBV20-1 and TRBJ2-5, with 9 bases aligning to TRBD2. CDR1 DFQATT and CDR2 SNEGSKA come from the germline V gene (reference sequence). This CDR3 has 15 residues. The junction had 9 bases not matched to a gene; V was cut back by 2 bases and J by 5 bases.

This clonotype was detected a few times. This chain uses TRBV4-1 with TRBJ1-6, with 8 bases that match TRBD1. Trimming removed 4 bases from V and 0 bases from J; junction bases left unmatched: 5. The length of the CDR3 is 17 residues. Per germline, CDR1 MGHRA and CDR2 YSYEKL. The CDR3 loop reads CASSPGQGGSYNSPLHF. DNA for the CDR3: TGCGCCAGCAGCCCCGGACAGGGAGGCTCCTATAATTCACCCCTCCACTTT.

The chain recombines TRBV20-1 with TRBJ2-1, with D tentatively TRBD2 (7 bases). Germline CDR1 reads DFQATT; CDR2 reads SNEGSKA (reference sequence). Trimming left V 3 bases short and J 3 bases short, with 12 bases between. The CDR3 has 14 amino acids. CDR3 in amino acids: CSASGGAYYNEQFF. In nucleotides, the CDR3 is TGCAGTGCTAGTGGGGGGGCGTACTACAATGAGCAGTTCTTC.

The CDR3 sequence is CASSLAGDFQGETQYF. DNA for the CDR3: TGTGCCAGCAGCTTGGCCGGGGACTTTCAGGGGGAGACCCAGTACTTC. This rearrangement joins TRBV5-5 to TRBJ2-7; possibly TRBD1 or TRBD2 for D (6 bases each). The closer fit of TRBJ2-5 to the DNA end suggests the J call may be wrong. The germline gives CDR1 SGHKS, CDR2 YYEKEE (reference sequence). This CDR3 region has 16 residues.

The chain uses TRBV28 and TRBJ2-5; 8 bases match TRBD1. Per germline, CDR1 MDHEN and CDR2 SYDVKM. The CDR3 extends over 14 amino acids. With V trimmed by 7 bases and J by 1 base, 5 bases remained unmatched. CDR3 in amino acids: CASTSGQAQETQYF. The CDR3, as DNA: TGTGCCAGCACGTCGGGACAGGCCCAAGAGACCCAGTACTTC. Complete variable domain (other parts from reference TRBV28 and TRBJ2-5): DVKVTQSSRYLVKRTGEKVFLECVQDMDHENMFWYRQDPGLGLRLIYFSYDVKMKEKGDIPEGYSVSREKKERFSLILESASTNQTSMYLCASTSGQAQETQYFGPGTRLLVL.

This chain links TRBV10-3 with TRBJ2-3; TRBD1 matches at 10 bases. J lost 4 bases, V lost 4 bases, and 2 bases had no gene match. The CDR3 spans 14 residues. Germline CDR1 is ENHRY and CDR2 is SYGVKD. This CDR3 reads CAISVGTGADTQYF. Written as DNA, the CDR3 is TGTGCCATCAGTGTTGGGACAGGGGCAGATACGCAGTATTTT.

Points on this clonotype: Sequence at one end of the junction differs from germline and may be a read error. This chain uses TRBV5-6 with TRBJ2-3; D is unresolved. This CDR3 region has 16 residues. Looked up from germline, CDR1 is SGHDT and CDR2 is YYEEEE. The CDR3 sequence: CASSLEFLISTNTQYF. In DNA, the CDR3 is TGTGCCAGCAGCTTGGAATTCTTGATTAGCACAAATACGCAGTATTTT.

The sample holds a few counts of this clonotype. This rearrangement joins TRBV5-1 to TRBJ2-7, with D perhaps matching TRBD1 (5 bases). Germline V gives CDR1 SGHRS, CDR2 YFSETQ. The CDR3 has 13 amino acids. With 5 bases removed from V and 7 bases from J, the gap between germline ends came to 16 bases. The CDR3 loop reads CASSLGHLREQYF. The DNA of the CDR3 is TGCGCCAGCAGTCTGGGGCATCTCAGGGAGCAGTACTTC.